The T cell receptor beta chain described here comes from a study of OX40 agonist ivuxolimab in advanced cancers. On the study more broadly: Dose-escalation patients' cancers were hepatocellular carcinoma, melanoma, renal cell or head and neck cancer. Participants could have had prior anti-PD-1, anti-PD-L1 or anti-CTLA-4 therapy, and less than 45% had some.

Clones were read by immunoSEQ multiplex PCR, and TCRdb kept only the in-frame ones, dropping some. In the table there are approximately 80,000 clones, 90% of which are singletons. Note on this clone: Its cognate antigen is unknown.

Whole-study results and caveats: Doses of 0.1 to 3.0 mg/kg were accompanied by clonal expansion of CD4+ and CD8+ blood T cells by week 6.

The source was CD4+ or CD8+ T cells sorted from blood, collected in a trial of the OX40 agonist ivuxolimab. The clonotype originates from an adult with an advanced solid tumor such as melanoma, head and neck, liver or kidney cancer.

The CDR3 spells CASSLANREVNTEAFF. The DNA of the CDR3 is TGTGCCAGCAGCTTAGCAAACAGGGAAGTGAACACTGAAGCTTTCTTT. This rearrangement joins TRBV7-8 to TRBJ1-1; maybe TRBD1 (6 bases). V lost 0 bases, J lost 0 bases, and 11 bases lay in between. There are 16 residues in the CDR3. CDR1 and CDR2 from the germline V gene are SGHVS and FQNEAQ.